These 9 T cell receptor beta chains share one sample of origin, sequenced in a study of OX40 agonist ivuxolimab in advanced cancers. Clones were read by immunoSEQ multiplex PCR, and TCRdb kept only the in-frame ones, dropping some. The top ten hold around 18% of the sample, which has roughly 53,000 clones, about 94% seen once. Sequencing used CD4+ or CD8+ T cells sorted from blood, obtained in a trial of the OX40 agonist ivuxolimab. The source of these receptors is an adult with an advanced solid tumor such as melanoma, head and neck, liver or kidney cancer.

V gene TRBV10-3 combines with J gene TRBJ2-1; 9 nucleotides match TRBD2. CDR1 and CDR2 from the germline V gene are ENHRY and SYGVKD. The CDR3 has 15 amino acids. After removal of 0 bases from V and 5 bases from J, the junction contained 2 bases not matched to a gene. The DNA of the CDR3 is TGTGCCATCAGTGAGTCGTGGACTAGCGACAATGAGCAGTTCTTC. Its translation is CAISESWTSDNEQFF.

The CDR3 sequence: CASSYLGDSRLSGNTIYF. The CDR3 bases are TGTGCCAGCAGTTACCTGGGAGACAGCCGACTATCTGGAAACACCATATATTTT. The chain combines TRBV27 with TRBJ1-3; D is possibly TRBD1 (5 bases). V lost 4 bases, J lost 1 base, and 20 bases lay in between. CDR1 is MNHEY, CDR2 SMNVEV, per germline (reference sequence). The length of the CDR3 is 18 residues.

CDR3 region: CASSGQGAYGYTF. The CDR3, as DNA: TGTGCCAGCAGTGGACAGGGGGCCTATGGCTACACCTTC. The rearrangement uses TRBV27 and TRBJ1-2, with TRBD1 identical over 11 bases. Germline CDR1 reads MNHEY; CDR2 reads SMNVEV (reference sequence). The CDR3 is made up of 13 amino acids. After removal of 5 bases from V and 4 bases from J, the junction contained 0 bases not matched to a gene.

This chain links TRBV4-3 with TRBJ1-1; TRBD1 aligns across 7 bases. This CDR3 comprises 15 residues. After removal of 5 bases from V and 2 bases from J, the junction contained 8 bases not matched to a gene. Germline CDR1 is LGHNA and CDR2 is YSLEER. CDR3 coding DNA: TGCGCCAGCAGCAAGATTTGGGACAGAAACACTGAAGCTTTCTTT. The encoded protein is CASSKIWDRNTEAFF.

The chain is built from TRBV28 and TRBJ2-2, with D perhaps TRBD2 (5 bases). This CDR3 has 16 residues. The V and J ends lost 6 bases and 5 bases respectively, with 19 bases between them. Per the germline V gene, CDR1 is MDHEN and CDR2 is SYDVKM. CDR3 residues: CASREITAGGTGELFF. CDR3 bases: TGTGCCAGCAGGGAGATCACGGCCGGAGGTACCGGGGAGCTGTTTTTT.

The V and J genes are TRBV5-5 and TRBJ1-1; D is undetermined. CDR1 and CDR2 from the germline V gene are SGHKS and YYEKEE (reference sequence). The CDR3 is made up of 13 amino acids. The V end lost 2 bases, the J end lost 0 bases, and 5 bases lay between the germline ends. This CDR3 is CASSLAVNTEAFF. DNA of the CDR3: TGTGCCAGCAGCTTAGCAGTGAACACTGAAGCTTTCTTT.

The rearrangement joins TRBV5-6 to TRBJ2-5; 9 bases are a match to TRBD2. The CDR3 is 15 residues long. CDR1 is SGHDT and CDR2 is YYEEEE in the germline V gene. The V and J ends lost 2 bases and 5 bases, in that order; junction bases with no gene match: 7. The CDR3 spells CASSLGAGGIETQYF. The CDR3 DNA follows: TGTGCCAGCAGCTTAGGAGCGGGAGGCATCGAGACCCAGTACTTC.

This chain connects TRBV27 to TRBJ1-5; a possible D gene is TRBD1 (6 bases). Germline CDR1 is MNHEY and CDR2 is SMNVEV (reference sequence). The CDR3 contains 13 residues. V lost 9 bases and J 5 bases, leaving 14 bases between the germline ends. The CDR3: CASAEGGDQPQHF. The CDR3 DNA follows: TGTGCCAGTGCGGAGGGGGGGGATCAGCCCCAGCATTTT.

This clone qualifies as medium-sized. J is TRBJ2-7 and V is TRBV6-5; TRBD1 or TRBD2 may be the D gene (6 bases each). The germline CDR1 and CDR2 sequences are MNHEY and SVGAGI. V lost 6 bases and J 5 bases, leaving 20 bases between the germline ends. The CDR3 contains 15 residues. This CDR3 is CASRAAGHSRDEQYF. CDR3 nucleotides: TGTGCCAGCAGGGCTGCGGGACACTCCCGGGACGAGCAGTACTTC.